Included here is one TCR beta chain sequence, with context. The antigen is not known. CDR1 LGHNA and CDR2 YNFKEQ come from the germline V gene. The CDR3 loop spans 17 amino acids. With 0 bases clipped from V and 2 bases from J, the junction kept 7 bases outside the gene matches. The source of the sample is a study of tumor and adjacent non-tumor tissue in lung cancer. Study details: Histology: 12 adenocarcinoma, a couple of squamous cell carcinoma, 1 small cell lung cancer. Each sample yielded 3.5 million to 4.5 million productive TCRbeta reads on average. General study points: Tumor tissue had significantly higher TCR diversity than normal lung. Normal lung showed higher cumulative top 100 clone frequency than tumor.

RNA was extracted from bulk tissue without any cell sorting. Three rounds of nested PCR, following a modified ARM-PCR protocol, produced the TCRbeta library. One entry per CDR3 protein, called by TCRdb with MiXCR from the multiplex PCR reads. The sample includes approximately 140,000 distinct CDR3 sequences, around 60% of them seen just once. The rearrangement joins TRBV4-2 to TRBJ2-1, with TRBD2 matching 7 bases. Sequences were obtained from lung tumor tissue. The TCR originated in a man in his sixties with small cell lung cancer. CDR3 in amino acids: CASSQDLRDYPYNEQFF. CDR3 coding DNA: TGTGCCAGCAGCCAAGATCTCAGGGACTACCCCTACAATGAGCAGTTCTTC.